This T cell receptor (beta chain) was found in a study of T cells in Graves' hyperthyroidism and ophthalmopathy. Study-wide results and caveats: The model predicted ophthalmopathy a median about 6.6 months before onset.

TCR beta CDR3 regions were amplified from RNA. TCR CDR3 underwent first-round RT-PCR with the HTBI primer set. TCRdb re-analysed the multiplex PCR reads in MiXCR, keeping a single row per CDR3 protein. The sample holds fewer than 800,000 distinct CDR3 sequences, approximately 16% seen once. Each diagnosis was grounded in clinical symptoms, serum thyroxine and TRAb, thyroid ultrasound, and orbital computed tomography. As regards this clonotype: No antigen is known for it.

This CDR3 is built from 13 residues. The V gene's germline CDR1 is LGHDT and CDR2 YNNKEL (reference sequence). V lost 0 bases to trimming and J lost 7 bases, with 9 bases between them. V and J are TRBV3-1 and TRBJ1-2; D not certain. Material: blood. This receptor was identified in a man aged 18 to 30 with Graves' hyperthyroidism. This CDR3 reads CASSQDWGFGYTF. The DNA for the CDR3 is TGTGCCAGCAGCCAAGATTGGGGTTTTGGCTACACCTTC. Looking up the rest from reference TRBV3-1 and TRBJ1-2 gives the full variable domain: DTAVSQTPKYLVTQMGNDKSIKCEQNLGHDTMYWYKQDSKKFLKIMFSYNNKELIINETVPNRFSPKSPDKAHLNLHINSLELGDSAVYFCASSQDWGFGYTFGSGTRLTVV.